This TCR beta chain was recovered during a study of T cell repertoires in cytomegalovirus infection. About the research overall: Indications came from public TCR beta signatures; they pointed to CMV infection and to a matching HLA type.

This clonotype was counted at least ten times. Its specificity is not known. One entry per CDR3 protein, called by TCRdb with MiXCR from the reads. The table shows about 60,000 distinct CDR3 sequences, with 33% occurring only once. Study findings and constraints: Summed public TCR beta family frequency identified CMV carriers bearing the relevant HLA. The ex vivo response showed dominance by HLA-C-restricted CMV-specific TCR beta clonotypes.

The specimen was PBMCs, sequenced either directly or after in vitro stimulation (not recorded which). The receptor's source is a human donor in good health (CMV status not recorded). Some clones in this sample may be carry-over from other donors' samples.

DNA of the CDR3: TGTGCCAGCAGTCCACGAGACCGACTAGTTCATGAGCAGTTCTTC. Translation: CASSPRDRLVHEQFF. The chain carries TRBV6-1 and TRBJ2-1, with D maybe TRBD2 (6 bases). Per germline, CDR1 MNHNS and CDR2 SASEGT. The CDR3 loop spans 15 amino acids. Trimming took off 5 bases at V and 8 bases at J, with 19 bases between the two ends.